This is a list of T cell receptor beta chains from one sample in a study of blood T cell repertoires in COVID-19. Produced via immunoSEQ multiplex PCR; TCRdb's table is partial and in-frame only. The repertoire holds approximately 160,000 clones, with around four fifths as singletons. The sequenced material came from peripheral blood. All receptors come from a woman aged 60-70 years with acute or convalescent COVID-19. The CDR3 runs from the conserved cysteine through the conserved F or W. D genes are given only for firm matches. Clone size is given for some rows only: seen once, a few or many times, or a class if the clone is expanded.

CASSISSRVWNQPQHF TGTGCCAGTAGTATTTCATCCAGGGTATGGAATCAGCCCCAGCATTTT - 16 TRBJ1-5 few TRBV19
CASRKGGFLYF TGTGCCAGCAGGAAAGGGGGTTTTTTGTATTTT - 11 TRBJ2-3 - TRBV28
CASSFSGSQPQHF TGTGCCAGCAGCTTTTCGGGGTCTCAGCCCCAGCATTTT - 13 TRBJ1-5 - TRBV6-5
CASSRGAGDTQYF TGTGCCAGCAGCCGGGGGGCAGGAGATACGCAGTATTTT - 13 TRBJ2-3 - TRBV11-2
CASSQQTGLYEQYF TGTGCCAGCTCACAACAGACAGGGCTTTACGAGCAGTACTTC TRBD1 14 TRBJ2-7 - TRBV18
CASSWGRASNEQYF TGCGCCAGCAGCTGGGGCCGAGCGAGCAACGAGCAGTACTTC - 14 TRBJ2-7 - TRBV5-1
CASSLNLAGGYNEQFF TGTGCCAGCAGTTTAAACCTAGCGGGAGGTTACAATGAGCAGTTCTTC TRBD2 16 TRBJ2-1 - TRBV28
CASSQEGRLGIQPQHF TGCGCCAGCAGCCAAGAAGGCAGGCTGGGCATTCAGCCCCAGCATTTT - 16 TRBJ1-5 - TRBV4-1
CAWSSRASGVFGDTQYF TGTGCCTGGAGCTCTAGGGCTAGCGGGGTCTTCGGGGATACGCAGTATTTT TRBD2 17 TRBJ2-3 - TRBV30
CASSVETGANTQYF TGTGCCAGCAGCGTAGAGACAGGAGCGAATACGCAGTATTTT - 14 TRBJ2-3 - TRBV9
CASSPTGNHGYTF TGTGCCAGCAGCCCGACAGGAAACCATGGCTACACCTTC - 13 TRBJ1-2 - TRBV28
CASSAQEGYEQYF TGTGCCAGCAGCGCCCAGGAGGGATACGAGCAGTACTTC - 13 TRBJ2-7 - TRBV7-6
CASSLTLAGGRTGELFF TGTGCCAGCAGCTTAACCCTAGCGGGGGGCCGGACCGGGGAGCTGTTTTTT TRBD2 17 TRBJ2-2 - TRBV7-2
CASAGQINTEAFF TGTGCCAGCGCTGGACAGATTAACACTGAAGCTTTCTTT - 13 TRBJ1-1 - TRBV19
CAIGQGDSYNSPLHF TGTGCCATCGGACAGGGGGACTCCTATAATTCACCCCTCCACTTT TRBD1 15 TRBJ1-6 - TRBV10-3
CASSLTGVMPYGYTF TGTGCCAGCAGCTTGACAGGGGTAATGCCGTACGGCTACACCTTC TRBD1 15 TRBJ1-2 once TRBV5-4
CASSPVRSGNTIYF TGTGCCAGCAGTCCGGTCCGCTCTGGAAACACCATATATTTT - 14 TRBJ1-3 few TRBV28
CASSHLDRSGKTQYF TGTGCCAGCAGCCACCTTGACAGGTCTGGGAAGACCCAGTACTTC - 15 TRBJ2-5 - TRBV3-1/TRBV3-2
CASSLRPGGYTF TGTGCCAGCAGTCTTAGACCGGGTGGCTACACCTTC - 12 TRBJ1-2 - TRBV6-6
CASSLDRGGEQYF TGCGCCAGCAGCTTGGACAGGGGGGGCGAGCAGTACTTC - 13 TRBJ2-7 - TRBV5-1
CASSTPYPGVNQPQHF TGTGCCAGTAGTACCCCCTACCCAGGGGTAAATCAGCCCCAGCATTTT - 16 TRBJ1-5 - TRBV19
CASSMGPGLNTEAFF TGTGCCAGTAGTATGGGGCCTGGCTTGAACACTGAAGCTTTCTTT - 15 TRBJ1-1 - TRBV19
CASSYLKTGWNTEAFF TGTGCCAGCAGTTACCTCAAGACAGGGTGGAACACTGAAGCTTTCTTT TRBD1 16 TRBJ1-1 - TRBV6-5